This T cell receptor beta chain is drawn from a study of blood T cell repertoires in COVID-19. Turning to the study itself: Collection of acute and convalescent COVID-19 samples took place in the United States, Italy and Spain. T cells, B-cell-depleted T cells, or PBMCs provided the cDNA or gDNA that served as material.

Original analysis: Reference gene primers were amplified, and this amplification served to estimate nucleated cell counts. The table came from immunoSEQ multiplex PCR; TCRdb's copy has only in-frame clones and leaves some out. That table gives V, J and clone size, and the DNA gave D and trimming. Of approximately 270,000 clones in the sample, roughly 80% were seen once. CDR1 and CDR2 from the germline V gene are LNHNV and YYDKDF (reference sequence). CDR3 size: 17 residues. J was trimmed by 7 bases and V by 3 bases; bases with no gene match: 10. Material: peripheral blood. The TCR comes from a man aged 80 or over with acute or convalescent COVID-19. V gene TRBV15 combines with J gene TRBJ2-1, with 12 bases fitting TRBD1. The chain's CDR3 is CATSRTPGTGGENEQFF. For the CDR3, the DNA is TGTGCCACCAGCAGGACCCCCGGGACAGGGGGCGAAAATGAGCAGTTCTTC.